A selection of T cell receptor beta chains follows, all from one sample in a study of Graves' ophthalmopathy and Graves' hyperthyroidism. TCRdb re-called the multiplex PCR reads with MiXCR, one entry per CDR3 protein. The sample shows around 670,000 distinct CDR3 sequences, around 40% of them seen only once. The material sequenced was peripheral blood. These receptors all stem from an adult man with Graves' ophthalmopathy. Each CDR3 is given with its conserved first and last residue. Clone size is stated in some rows and not others, as once, few, many or a class when expanded.

v_call	j_call	cdr3_length	clone_size	cdr3_aa
TRBV25-1	TRBJ2-2	14	NA	CASSWGGNTGELFF
TRBV12-3/TRBV12-4	TRBJ1-5	14	NA	CASSSGQGNSPQHF
TRBV10-3	TRBJ1-1	15	NA	CAISASQGRNTEAFF
TRBV2	TRBJ2-6	19	NA	CASNIPEDRGISGANVLTF
TRBV15	TRBJ2-7	16	many	CATSRVRGAAAYEQYF
TRBV29-1	TRBJ1-2	11	once	CTAQGHDGYTF
TRBV20-1	TRBJ2-7	11	few	CSARRDTEQYF
TRBV24-1	TRBJ1-5	14	NA	CASSNQGPNQPQHF
TRBV7-9	TRBJ2-3	16	NA	CASSIPGQANTDTQYF
TRBV7-9	TRBJ1-2	14	many	CASSLAGTDGGYTF
TRBV11-2	TRBJ2-5	14	NA	CASSLDIRDRSQYF
TRBV11-2	TRBJ2-5	17	once	CASSLGSGDGVGETQYF
TRBV12-3/TRBV12-4	TRBJ2-7	15	NA	CASSLRTGYLYEQYF
TRBV7-3	TRBJ2-7	14	NA	CASSRRDRVHEQYF
TRBV12-3/TRBV12-4	TRBJ2-2	13	NA	CASTARVLGELFF
TRBV5-1	TRBJ2-5	13	many	CASSLRQAETQYF
TRBV15	TRBJ1-3	14	NA	CAASGSASGNTIYF
TRBV25-1	TRBJ1-1	16	NA	CASSLTWLAGNTEAFF
TRBV24-1	TRBJ1-5	14	NA	CATSAFREGQPQHF
TRBV25-1	TRBJ2-2	16	NA	CASGDSGQSGTGELFF
TRBV7-3	TRBJ2-7	14	NA	CASSLTPDFSGQYF
TRBV20-1	TRBJ1-1	16	NA	CSARRDRGKMNTETFF
TRBV7-9	TRBJ2-5	14	many	CASSLQTGEKTQYF
TRBV7-2	TRBJ2-2	14	NA	CASSLHANTGELFF
TRBV10-3	TRBJ2-7	13	once	CAISRRGSYEQYF
TRBV2	TRBJ2-7	13	many	CAGSGTGVYEQYF
TRBV20-1	TRBJ1-6	15	few	CSALRDREYNSPLHF
TRBV19	TRBJ2-2	15	NA	CASSSYRGFAGELFF
TRBV19	TRBJ2-2	15	few	CASSIGQGAYGELFF
TRBV9	TRBJ2-5	13	many	CASSVFPAETQYF
TRBV28	TRBJ1-2	15	NA	CASSYLAIHNYGYTF
TRBV10-3	TRBJ1-2	13	NA	CAIRETGNYGYTF
TRBV20-1	TRBJ2-7	14	NA	CSAPATTGTYEQYF
TRBV2	TRBJ1-3	16	many	CASSHRRGTRRNTIYF
TRBV19	TRBJ1-5	14	NA	CASSRGVLGQPQHF
TRBV11-1	TRBJ2-3	17	NA	CASSLVSGGVSTDTQYF
TRBV20-1	TRBJ2-2	12	NA	CSASVLGGELFF